This T cell receptor beta chain was found in a study of cytomegalovirus exposure and HLA in healthy donors. Study in general: A previous analysis identified around 120 million unique TCR beta sequences derived from about 180 million T cells. General observations from the study: One variant, a missense change in DCLRE1C, was linked in a later analysis to TCR beta V- and J-gene trimming.

The CDR3 extends over 14 amino acids. The germline CDR1 and CDR2 sequences are LNHNV and YYDKDF (reference sequence). V lost 6 bases, J lost 7 bases, and 6 bases stayed unmatched. Regarding this clone: Its antigen is still unknown.

The primer mix had 60 Vbeta and 13 Jbeta primers. Sequencing used immunoSEQ multiplex PCR; TCRdb keeps in-frame clones, though not all of them. The sample contains about 81,000 clones, approximately 90% of which appear only once. The receptor comes from a man younger than 30 in good health and CMV-seronegative. The chain combines TRBV15 with TRBJ1-5; 10 positions agree with TRBD1. Sequenced sample: PBMCs. The CDR3 region has the DNA TGTGCCACCAGTGGGACAGGGGTTAAGCAGCCCCAGCATTTT. It encodes CATSGTGVKQPQHF.